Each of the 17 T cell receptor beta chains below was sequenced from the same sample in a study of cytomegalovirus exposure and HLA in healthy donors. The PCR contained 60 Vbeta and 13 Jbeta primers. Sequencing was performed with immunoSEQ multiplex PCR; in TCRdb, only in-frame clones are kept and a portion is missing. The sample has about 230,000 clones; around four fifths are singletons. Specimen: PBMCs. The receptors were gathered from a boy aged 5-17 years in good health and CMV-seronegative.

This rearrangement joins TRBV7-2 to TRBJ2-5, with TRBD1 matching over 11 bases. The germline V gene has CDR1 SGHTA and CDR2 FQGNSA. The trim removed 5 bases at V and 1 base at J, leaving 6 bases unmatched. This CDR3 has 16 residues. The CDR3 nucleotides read TGTGCCAGCAGCGAGAGGACAGGGGGCGTCCAAGAGACCCAGTACTTC. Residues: CASSERTGGVQETQYF.

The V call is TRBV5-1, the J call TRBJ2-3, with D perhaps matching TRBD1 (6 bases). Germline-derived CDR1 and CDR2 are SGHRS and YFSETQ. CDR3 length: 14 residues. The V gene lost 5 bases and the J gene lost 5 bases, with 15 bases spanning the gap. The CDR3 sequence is CASRPGTSVDTQYF. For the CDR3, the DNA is TGCGCCAGCAGGCCCGGGACATCGGTAGATACGCAGTATTTT.

For the CDR3, the DNA is TGTGCCAGCAGCTTTCGCGGGGGGGCCACGAATGAGCAGTTCTTC. Translation gives CASSFRGGATNEQFF. This sequence joins TRBV7-8 and TRBJ2-1, with TRBD2 matching 9 bases. The germline gives CDR1 SGHVS, CDR2 FQNEAQ. There are 15 residues in the CDR3. Losses at the gene ends were 3 bases for V and 7 bases for J; bases not matched to a gene: 7.

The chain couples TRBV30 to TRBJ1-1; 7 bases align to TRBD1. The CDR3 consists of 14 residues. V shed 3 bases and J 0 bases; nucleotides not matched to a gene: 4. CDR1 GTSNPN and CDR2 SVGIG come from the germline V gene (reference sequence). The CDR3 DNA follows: TGTGCCTGGAGGTCACAGGGGTTGAACACTGAAGCTTTCTTT. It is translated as CAWRSQGLNTEAFF.

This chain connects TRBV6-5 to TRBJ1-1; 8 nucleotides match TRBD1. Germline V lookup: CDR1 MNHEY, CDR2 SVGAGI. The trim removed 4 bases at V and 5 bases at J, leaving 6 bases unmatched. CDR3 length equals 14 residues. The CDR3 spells CASSSGQGGTEAFF. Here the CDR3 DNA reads TGTGCCAGCAGTTCCGGACAGGGAGGAACTGAAGCTTTCTTT.

The CDR3: CASGLGQGASTNEKLFF. CDR3 sequence (DNA): TGTGCTAGTGGTTTAGGACAGGGGGCATCTACTAATGAAAAACTGTTTTTT. The genes are TRBV12-5 and TRBJ1-4; 11 bases match TRBD1. Germline assignment: CDR1 LGHNT and CDR2 FRNRAP. With 3 bases clipped from V and 2 bases from J, the junction kept 5 bases outside the gene matches. The length of the CDR3 is 17 residues.

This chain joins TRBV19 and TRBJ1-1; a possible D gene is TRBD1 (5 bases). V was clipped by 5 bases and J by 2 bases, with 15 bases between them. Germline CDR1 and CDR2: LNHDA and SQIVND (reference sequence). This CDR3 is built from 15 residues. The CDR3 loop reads CASSGNRRENTEAFF. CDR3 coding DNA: TGTGCCAGTAGTGGAAACAGGAGAGAAAACACTGAAGCTTTCTTT.

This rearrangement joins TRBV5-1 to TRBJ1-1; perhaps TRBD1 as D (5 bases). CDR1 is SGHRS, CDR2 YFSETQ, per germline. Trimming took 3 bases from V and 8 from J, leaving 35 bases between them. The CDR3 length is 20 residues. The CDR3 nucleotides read TGCGCCAGCAGCTGCGGGGCGTCACACTGTGGAGAATCGGGAGGTCAAGAAGCTTTCTTT. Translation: CASSCGASHCGESGGQEAFF. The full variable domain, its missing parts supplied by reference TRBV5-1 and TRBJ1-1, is KAGVTQTPRYLIKTRGQQVTLSCSPISGHRSVSWYQQTPGQGLQFLFEYFSETQRNKGNFPGRFSGRQFSNSRSEMNVSTLELGDSALYLCASSCGASHCGESGGQEAFFGQGTRLTVV.

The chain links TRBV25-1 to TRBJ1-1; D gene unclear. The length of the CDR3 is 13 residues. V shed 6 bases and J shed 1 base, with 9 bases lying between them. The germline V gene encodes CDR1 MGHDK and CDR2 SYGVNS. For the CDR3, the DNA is TGTGCCAGCAGAAACCTCGGGAACACTGAAGCTTTCTTT. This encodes CASRNLGNTEAFF.

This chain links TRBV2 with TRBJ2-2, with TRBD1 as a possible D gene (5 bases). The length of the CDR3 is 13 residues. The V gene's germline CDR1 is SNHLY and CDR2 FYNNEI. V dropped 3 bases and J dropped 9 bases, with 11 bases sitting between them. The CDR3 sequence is CASSDRVVRELFF. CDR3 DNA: TGTGCCAGCAGTGACAGGGTTGTCCGGGAGCTGTTTTTT.

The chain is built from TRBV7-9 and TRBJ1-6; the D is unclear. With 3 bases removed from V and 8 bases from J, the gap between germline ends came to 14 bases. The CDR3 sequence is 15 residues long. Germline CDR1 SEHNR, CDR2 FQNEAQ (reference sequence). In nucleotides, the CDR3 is TGTGCCAGCAGCTTTTCAGAACTACGGTATTCACCCCTCCACTTT. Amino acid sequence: CASSFSELRYSPLHF.

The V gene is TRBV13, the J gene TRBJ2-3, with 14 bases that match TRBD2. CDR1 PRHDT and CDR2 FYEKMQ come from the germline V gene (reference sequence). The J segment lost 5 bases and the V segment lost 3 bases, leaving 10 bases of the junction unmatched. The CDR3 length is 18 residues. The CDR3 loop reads CASSFSGTSGGAGDTQYF. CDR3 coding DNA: TGTGCCAGCAGCTTCAGCGGGACTAGCGGGGGTGCCGGAGATACGCAGTATTTT. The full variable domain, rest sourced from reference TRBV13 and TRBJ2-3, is AAGVIQSPRHLIKEKRETATLKCYPIPRHDTVYWYQQGPGQDPQFLISFYEKMQSDKGSIPDRFSAQQFSDYHSELNMSSLELGDSALYFCASSFSGTSGGAGDTQYFGPGTRLTVL.

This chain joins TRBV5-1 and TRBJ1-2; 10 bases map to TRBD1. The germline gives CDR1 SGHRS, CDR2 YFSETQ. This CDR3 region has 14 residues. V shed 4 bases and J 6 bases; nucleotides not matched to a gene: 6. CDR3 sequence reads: CASSLTGTGDGYTF. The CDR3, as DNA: TGCGCCAGCAGCCTGACCGGGACAGGGGATGGCTACACCTTC.

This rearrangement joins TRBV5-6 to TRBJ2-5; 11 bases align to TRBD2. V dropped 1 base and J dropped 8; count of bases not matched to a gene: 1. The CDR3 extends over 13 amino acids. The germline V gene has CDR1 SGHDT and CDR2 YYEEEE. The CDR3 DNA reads TGTGCCAGCAGCTTGACTAGCGGGGGAACCCAGTACTTC. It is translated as CASSLTSGGTQYF.

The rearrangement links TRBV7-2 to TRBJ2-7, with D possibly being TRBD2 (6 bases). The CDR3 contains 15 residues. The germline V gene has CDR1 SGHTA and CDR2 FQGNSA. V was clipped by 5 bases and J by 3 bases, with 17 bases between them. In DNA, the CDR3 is TGTGCCAGCAGCCAAGGGACCGGGGACTTCTACGAGCAGTACTTC. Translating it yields CASSQGTGDFYEQYF.

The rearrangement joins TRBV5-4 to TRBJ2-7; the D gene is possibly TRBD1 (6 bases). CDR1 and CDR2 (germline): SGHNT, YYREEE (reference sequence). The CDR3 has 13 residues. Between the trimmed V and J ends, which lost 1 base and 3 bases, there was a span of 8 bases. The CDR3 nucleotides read TGTGCCAGCAGCTTGTCGACAGGCTACGAGCAGTACTTC. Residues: CASSLSTGYEQYF.

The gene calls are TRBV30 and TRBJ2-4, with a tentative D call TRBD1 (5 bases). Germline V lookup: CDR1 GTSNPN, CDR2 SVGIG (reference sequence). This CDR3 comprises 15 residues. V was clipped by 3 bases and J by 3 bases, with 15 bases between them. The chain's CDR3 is CAWRLTGSGKNIQYF. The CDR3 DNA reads TGTGCCTGGAGGCTAACAGGTAGTGGCAAAAACATTCAGTACTTC.